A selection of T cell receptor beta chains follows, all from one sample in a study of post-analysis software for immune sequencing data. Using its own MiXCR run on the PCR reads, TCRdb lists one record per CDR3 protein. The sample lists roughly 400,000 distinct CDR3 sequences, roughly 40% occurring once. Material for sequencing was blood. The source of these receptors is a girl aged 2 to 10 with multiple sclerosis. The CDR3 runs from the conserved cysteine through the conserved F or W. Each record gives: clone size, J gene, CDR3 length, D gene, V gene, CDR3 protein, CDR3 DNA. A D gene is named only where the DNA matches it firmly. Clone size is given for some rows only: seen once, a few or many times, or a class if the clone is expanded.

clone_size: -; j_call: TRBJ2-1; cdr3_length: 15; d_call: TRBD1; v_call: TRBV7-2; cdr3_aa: CASSQTGGKYNEQFF; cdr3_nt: TGTGCCAGCAGCCAGACAGGGGGGAAATACAATGAGCAGTTCTTC
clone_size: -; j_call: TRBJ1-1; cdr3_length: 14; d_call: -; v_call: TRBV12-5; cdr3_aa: CASAVREKDTEAFF; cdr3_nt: TGTGCTAGTGCCGTCAGGGAGAAGGACACTGAAGCTTTCTTT
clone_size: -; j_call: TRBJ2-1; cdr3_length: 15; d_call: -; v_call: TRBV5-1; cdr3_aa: CASSPGWWENNEQFF; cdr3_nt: TGCGCCAGCAGTCCAGGGTGGTGGGAAAACAATGAGCAGTTCTTC
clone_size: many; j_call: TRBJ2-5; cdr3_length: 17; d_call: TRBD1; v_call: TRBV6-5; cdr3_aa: CASSYSNRHYRGETQYF; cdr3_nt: TGTGCCAGCAGTTACTCAAACCGGCACTACAGGGGCGAGACCCAGTACTTC
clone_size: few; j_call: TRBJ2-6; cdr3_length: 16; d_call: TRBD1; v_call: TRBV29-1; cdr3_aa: CSAKWTGGSGANVLTF; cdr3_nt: TGCAGCGCCAAATGGACAGGGGGCTCTGGGGCCAACGTCCTGACTTTC
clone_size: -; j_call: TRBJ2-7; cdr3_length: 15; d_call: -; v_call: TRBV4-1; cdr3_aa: CASSQVGGGNYEQYF; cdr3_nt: TGCGCCAGCAGCCAAGTGGGAGGCGGGAACTACGAGCAGTACTTC
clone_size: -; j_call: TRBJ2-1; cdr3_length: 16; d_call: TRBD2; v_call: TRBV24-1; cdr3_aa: CATSDIQGLAVNEQFF; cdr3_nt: TGTGCCACCAGTGACATTCAGGGACTAGCGGTAAATGAGCAGTTCTTC
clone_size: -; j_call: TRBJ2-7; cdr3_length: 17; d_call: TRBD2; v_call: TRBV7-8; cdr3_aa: CASSSRAGGLHSYEQYF; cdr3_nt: TGTGCCAGCAGCTCCAGAGCGGGGGGTCTACACTCCTACGAGCAGTACTTC
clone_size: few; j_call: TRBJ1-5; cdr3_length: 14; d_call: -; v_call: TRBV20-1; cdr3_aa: CSASQGQKNQPQHF; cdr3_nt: TGCAGTGCTAGTCAAGGACAGAAGAATCAGCCCCAGCATTTT
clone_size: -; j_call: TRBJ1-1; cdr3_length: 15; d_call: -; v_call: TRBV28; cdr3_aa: CASSRGNLGGTEAFF; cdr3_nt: TGTGCCAGCAGCCGGGGGAATTTAGGGGGCACTGAAGCTTTCTTT
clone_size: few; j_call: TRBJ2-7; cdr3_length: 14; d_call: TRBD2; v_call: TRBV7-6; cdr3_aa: CASSLWGGNYEQYF; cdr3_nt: TGTGCCAGCAGCCTCTGGGGAGGGAACTACGAGCAGTACTTC